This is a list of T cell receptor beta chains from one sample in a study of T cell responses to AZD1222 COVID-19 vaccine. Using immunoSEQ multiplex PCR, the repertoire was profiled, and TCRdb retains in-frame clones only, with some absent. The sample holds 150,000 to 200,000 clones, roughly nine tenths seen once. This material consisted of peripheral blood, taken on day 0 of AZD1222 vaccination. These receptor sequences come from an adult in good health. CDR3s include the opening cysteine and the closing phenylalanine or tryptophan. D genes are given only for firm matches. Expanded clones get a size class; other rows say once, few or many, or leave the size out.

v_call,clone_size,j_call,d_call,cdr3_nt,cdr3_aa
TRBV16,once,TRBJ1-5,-,TGTGCCAGCAGCCAATCTGGGGTATGGGACAATCAGCCCCAGCATTTT,CASSQSGVWDNQPQHF
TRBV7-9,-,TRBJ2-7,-,TGTGCCAGCAGCTTAGCGGGGCAGGGACGATCCTACGAGCAGTACTTC,CASSLAGQGRSYEQYF
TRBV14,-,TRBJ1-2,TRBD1,TGTGCCAGCAGCCAAGATTTCGGCAGGGGGTCCTATGGCTACACCTTC,CASSQDFGRGSYGYTF
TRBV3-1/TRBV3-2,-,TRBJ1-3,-,TGTGCCAGCAGCCTCGTGAGGGTGGCGGCTGGAAACACCATATATTTT,CASSLVRVAAGNTIYF
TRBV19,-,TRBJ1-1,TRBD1,TGTGCCAGTAGGATGACAGGGTTAACTGAAGCTTTCTTT,CASRMTGLTEAFF
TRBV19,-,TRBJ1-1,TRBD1,TGTGCCAGTAGAACCGGGACAGGGCACACTGAAGCTTTCTTT,CASRTGTGHTEAFF
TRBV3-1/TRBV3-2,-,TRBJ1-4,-,TGTGCCAGCAGCCCCGAGGGAGTTTACGGGGGAAAACTGTTTTTT,CASSPEGVYGGKLFF
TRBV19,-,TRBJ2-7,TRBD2,TGTGCCAGTAGTGTTGAGTCTAGCGGATCCTACGAGCAGTACTTC,CASSVESSGSYEQYF
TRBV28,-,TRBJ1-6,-,TGTGCCAGCAGTTCAATAGGATCACCCCTCCACTTT,CASSSIGSPLHF
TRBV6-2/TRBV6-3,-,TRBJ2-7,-,TGTGCCAGCAGTTACACCCCCTACGAGCAGTACTTC,CASSYTPYEQYF
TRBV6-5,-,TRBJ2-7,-,TGTGCCAGCAGACAGGGACCCGGGGACGAGCAGTACTTC,CASRQGPGDEQYF
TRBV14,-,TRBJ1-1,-,TGTGCCAGCAGCCAATTTATGAACACTGAAGCTTTCTTT,CASSQFMNTEAFF
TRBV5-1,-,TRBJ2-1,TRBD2,TGCGCCAGCAGCTTGGCCGAACTAGCGGGCCTGGGGGACAATGAGCAGTTCTTC,CASSLAELAGLGDNEQFF
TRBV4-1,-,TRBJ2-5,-,TGCGCCAGCAGCCAAGTGGAGACTCGGGAAAAAGAGACCCAGTACTTC,CASSQVETREKETQYF
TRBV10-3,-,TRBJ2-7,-,TGTGCCATCAGACTACACCGGGACTCCCGACACGAGCAGTACTTC,CAIRLHRDSRHEQYF
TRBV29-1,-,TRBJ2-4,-,TGCAGCGTTCTCCTAGCGAAGATAGCCAAAAACATTCAGTACTTC,CSVLLAKIAKNIQYF
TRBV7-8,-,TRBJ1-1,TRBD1,TGTGCCAGCAGCTCGGGACAGGGGCGTTTCGACACTGAAGCTTTCTTT,CASSSGQGRFDTEAFF
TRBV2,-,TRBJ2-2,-,TGTGCCAGCAGTGAAGCAGGTAGCGGGAACACCGGGGAGCTGTTTTTT,CASSEAGSGNTGELFF
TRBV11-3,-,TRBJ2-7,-,TGTGCCAGCAGCTTAGACTCGGGCAGTTCTTCCTACGAGCAGTACTTC,CASSLDSGSSSYEQYF
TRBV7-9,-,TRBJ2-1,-,TGTGCCAGCGGAGCTTATATTGAGCAGTTCTTC,CASGAYIEQFF
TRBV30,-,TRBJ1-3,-,TGTGCTACGGGGGGAAACACCATATATTTT,CATGGNTIYF
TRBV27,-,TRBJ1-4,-,TGTGCCAGCAGCCCCCTTAGGGCCCTCCCAACTAATGAAAAACTGTTTTTT,CASSPLRALPTNEKLFF
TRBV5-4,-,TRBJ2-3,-,TGTGCCAGCAGCTTGCCCCCAGGGACAGATACGCAGTATTTT,CASSLPPGTDTQYF
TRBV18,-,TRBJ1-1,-,TGTGCCAGCTCACCATTAGGGGGGAATTTACTCACTGAAGCTTTCTTT,CASSPLGGNLLTEAFF
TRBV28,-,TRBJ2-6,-,TGTGCCAGCAGTTTGGCCGGGCCTGGTAGCGGGGCCAACGTCCTGACTTTC,CASSLAGPGSGANVLTF
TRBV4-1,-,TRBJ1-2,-,TGCGCCAGCAGCCAAAGCACCGCAGAGGAGTATGGCTACACCTTC,CASSQSTAEEYGYTF
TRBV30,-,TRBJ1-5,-,TGTGCCTGGAGTGTAAGAGGGCGAGGGCGCAATCAGCCCCAGCATTTT,CAWSVRGRGRNQPQHF
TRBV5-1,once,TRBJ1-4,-,TGCGCCAGCAGGCCCGGGGCCCGAACGGAAAAACTGTTTTTT,CASRPGARTEKLFF
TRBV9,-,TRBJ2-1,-,TGTGCCAGCAGCGAACGACAGGACAGCTCCTACAATGAGCAGTTCTTC,CASSERQDSSYNEQFF
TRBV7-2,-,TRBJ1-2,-,TGTGCCAGCAGCTCCACAGCTCTCTATGGCTACACCTTC,CASSSTALYGYTF
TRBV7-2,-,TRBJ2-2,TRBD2,TGTGCCAGCAGCTTATTTCCTAGCGGGGGGGCAAACACCGGGGAGCTGTTTTTT,CASSLFPSGGANTGELFF
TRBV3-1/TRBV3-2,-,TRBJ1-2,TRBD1,TGTGCCAGCAGCCATGAAGGGGGCCTCGGGTATGGCTACACCTTC,CASSHEGGLGYGYTF
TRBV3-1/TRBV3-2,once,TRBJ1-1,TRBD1,TGTGCCAGCTCCGGGACAGAGAACACTGAAGCTTTCTTT,CASSGTENTEAFF